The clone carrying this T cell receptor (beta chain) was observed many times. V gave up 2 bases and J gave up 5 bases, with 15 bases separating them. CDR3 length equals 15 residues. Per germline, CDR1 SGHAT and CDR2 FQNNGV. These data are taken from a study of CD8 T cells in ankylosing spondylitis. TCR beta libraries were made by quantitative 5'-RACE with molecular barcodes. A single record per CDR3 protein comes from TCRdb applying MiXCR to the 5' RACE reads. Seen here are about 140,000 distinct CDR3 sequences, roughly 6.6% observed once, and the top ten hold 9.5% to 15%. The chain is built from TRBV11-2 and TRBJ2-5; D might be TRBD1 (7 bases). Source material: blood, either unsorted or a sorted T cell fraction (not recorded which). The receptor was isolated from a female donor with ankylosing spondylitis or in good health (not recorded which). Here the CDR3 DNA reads TGTGCCAGCAGCTTAAGAACAGGGGAGGAGGAGACCCAGTACTTC. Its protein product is CASSLRTGEEETQYF.